This entry lists 13 T cell receptor beta chains sequenced from one sample in a study of OX40 agonist ivuxolimab in advanced cancers. Data came from immunoSEQ multiplex PCR; TCRdb stores just in-frame clones and leaves some out. The sample yields roughly 29,000 clones, approximately 83% seen once. The specimen comprised CD4+ or CD8+ T cells sorted from blood, sampled in a trial of the OX40 agonist ivuxolimab. Every receptor here comes from an adult with an advanced solid tumor such as melanoma, head and neck, liver or kidney cancer.

The chain links TRBV6-5 to TRBJ1-1; D not certain. The V end was cut by 7 bases, the J end by 3 bases, with 15 bases between. The CDR3 has 14 amino acids. Looked up from germline, CDR1 is MNHEY and CDR2 is SVGAGI. In DNA, the CDR3 is TGTGCCAGCACCATACTGGATGGGTACACTGAAGCTTTCTTT. It codes for CASTILDGYTEAFF.

The CDR3 coding sequence is TGCGCCAGCAGCTTGCGGGGGGCGCCCGAGCAGTACTTC. This translates into CASSLRGAPEQYF. The chain is built from TRBV5-1 and TRBJ2-7, with a tentative D call TRBD2 (7 bases). This CDR3 is built from 13 residues. Germline V gene lookup returns CDR1 SGHRS and CDR2 YFSETQ. Trimming took 1 base from V and 6 from J, leaving 11 bases between them.

The gene calls are TRBV11-2 and TRBJ2-5; TRBD2 matches 12 bases. The ends lost 6 bases at V and 3 bases at J; junction bases unmatched: 5. This CDR3 spans 15 amino acids. Germline V gene data show CDR1 as SGHAT and CDR2 as FQNNGV. The CDR3 loop reads CASRSRLAGEETQYF. The CDR3 nucleotides are TGTGCCAGCAGGTCTCGACTAGCGGGGGAAGAGACCCAGTACTTC.

This sequence joins TRBV27 and TRBJ2-7; 8 positions agree with TRBD2. Germline CDR1 reads MNHEY; CDR2 reads SMNVEV (reference sequence). The CDR3 contains 13 residues. The trim removed 4 bases at V and 2 bases at J, leaving 1 base unmatched. CDR3 region: CASSWGLAYEQYF. CDR3 DNA: TGTGCCAGCAGTTGGGGACTAGCCTACGAGCAGTACTTC.

The CDR3 DNA sequence: TGCGCCAGCAGCTTGAGTCTAGCGGGGGGGCGTGGCACAGATACGCAGTATTTT. Residues: CASSLSLAGGRGTDTQYF. The chain employs TRBV5-1 and TRBJ2-3; 12 bases map to TRBD2. The ends lost 1 base at V and 1 base at J; junction bases unmatched: 7. Germline V CDR1 and CDR2: SGHRS, YFSETQ. This CDR3 is 18 amino acids long.

This chain connects TRBV5-4 to TRBJ2-7, with 7 bases matching TRBD2. The ends lost 4 bases at V and 5 bases at J; junction bases unmatched: 3. The CDR3 sequence is 12 residues long. CDR1 SGHNT and CDR2 YYREEE come from the germline V gene (reference sequence). The CDR3 bases are TGTGCCAGCAGCATCAGCGGGGACGAGCAGTACTTC. It yields the protein CASSISGDEQYF.

The rearrangement joins TRBV5-1 to TRBJ2-7, with unresolved D. Germline assignment: CDR1 SGHRS and CDR2 YFSETQ. Trimming took off 3 bases at V and 3 bases at J, with 7 bases between the two ends. The CDR3 contains 12 residues. In DNA, the CDR3 is TGCGCCAGCAGCTCCAACAGCTACGAGCAGTACTTC. Translated: CASSSNSYEQYF.

A few counts support this clone. The chain is built from TRBV11-2 and TRBJ1-1; tentatively, D is TRBD1 (6 bases). CDR1 SGHAT and CDR2 FQNNGV come from the germline V gene. The V gene lost 4 bases and the J gene lost 1 base, with 13 bases spanning the gap. The CDR3 loop spans 15 amino acids. The CDR3 is CASSSARGQNTEAFF. The CDR3 nucleotides read TGTGCCAGCAGCTCAGCCAGGGGCCAGAACACTGAAGCTTTCTTT.

The chain recombines TRBV25-1 with TRBJ2-1; a weak D match, TRBD1 (5 bases). The CDR3 sequence is 15 residues long. Per germline, CDR1 MGHDK and CDR2 SYGVNS. The ends were cut back, 4 bases at V and 2 bases at J, with 12 bases in the middle. The CDR3 DNA reads TGTGCCAGCAGTGTCGGACAACTCACCTACAATGAGCAGTTCTTC. Protein sequence: CASSVGQLTYNEQFF.

The genes are TRBV6-1 and TRBJ1-5, with 10 positions matching TRBD1. CDR1 is MNHNS, CDR2 SASEGT, per germline. V lost 7 bases and J lost 3; bases outside the gene matches: 6. This CDR3 region has 15 residues. The CDR3 sequence: CASNPGTGVNQPQHF. In DNA form, the CDR3 reads TGTGCCAGCAACCCCGGGACAGGGGTCAATCAGCCCCAGCATTTT.

The rearrangement uses TRBV9 and TRBJ2-3; D ambiguous. The CDR3 runs 13 residues. The V end was cut by 0 bases, the J end by 4 bases, with 6 bases between. CDR1 is SGDLS and CDR2 is YYNGEE in the germline V gene. The CDR3 nucleotides are TGTGCCAGCAGCGTAGGCGACCCAGATACGCAGTATTTT. It translates to CASSVGDPDTQYF.

This clone has only one observation. The CDR3: CATHTGSENNEQFF. The CDR3 coding sequence is TGTGCCACCCATACAGGGTCGGAGAACAATGAGCAGTTCTTC. V gene TRBV18 combines with J gene TRBJ2-1, with a possible D match to TRBD1 (6 bases). Germline-derived CDR1 and CDR2 are KGHSH and LQKENI. V was trimmed by 10 bases and J by 5 bases, leaving 18 bases between them. CDR3 length equals 14 residues. Drawing the rest from reference TRBV18 and TRBJ2-1, the complete variable domain is NAGVMQNPRHLVRRRGQEARLRCSPMKGHSHVYWYRQLPEEGLKFMVYLQKENIIDESGMPKERFSAEFPKEGPSILRIQQVVRGDSAAYFCATHTGSENNEQFFGPGTRLTVL.

This clone was detected only a few times. V and J are TRBV7-8 and TRBJ2-5; TRBD2 might be the D (6 bases). In germline, CDR1 is SGHVS, CDR2 FQNEAQ. The CDR3 is 15 amino acids. V was clipped by 2 bases and J by 6 bases, with 16 bases between them. CDR3 protein: CASSLMSGVPKTQYF. The DNA of the CDR3 is TGTGCCAGCAGCTTAATGTCGGGGGTCCCAAAGACCCAGTACTTC.